This T cell receptor beta chain stems from a study of T cell repertoires in cytomegalovirus infection (dated by TCRdb to between 2018 and 2021). For context, the study as a whole: The HLA type of each donor mattered for the analysis, because public TCR beta signatures pointed to carriage of CMV infection along with the matching HLA type. The study at large found these results: In both this cohort and an independent roughly 350-donor cohort, the cumulative frequency of public TCR beta family members distinguished carriers of CMV infection plus the relevant HLA type. In the ex vivo response, HLA-C-restricted CMV-specific TCR beta clonotypes were dominant, and in two of eight donors the single most frequent clonotype came from this HLA-C-restricted group.

The CDR3 goes from the cysteine to the phenylalanine over 13 residues. The CDR3 DNA has 39 bases and is translated from base 1. Relative to germline, V is 5 bases shorter and J is 4 bases shorter, with 8 bases between their ends. The CDR1 and CDR2 encoded by the germline V gene are SGHTA and FQGNSA. Sequencing instrument: Illumina HiSeq 1500. TCRdb trimmed the raw reads at Q25, called clones with MiXCR and kept productive beta chains. Entries that share a CDR3 protein sequence are merged under the most common genes and DNA. This sample holds approximately 290,000 distinct CDR3 sequences; roughly 24% were observed only once. Roughly 14% of the sample belongs to the ten largest clones. This clonotype came up many times. Its antigen has not been determined. Per-base qualities were not stored, and no clone one base away is much larger.

This chain joins TRBV7-2 to TRBJ2-2, with the D gene not clear enough to name. The material sequenced was PBMCs. This TCR was sampled from a human donor in good health (CMV status not recorded). Some clones in this sample may be carry-over from other donors' samples. The CDR3 loop reads CASSKPITGELFF. The nucleotide sequence is given as TGTGCCAGCAGCAAACCCATCACCGGGGAGCTGTTTTTT.